The T cell receptor (beta chain) under discussion was sequenced for a study of T cell responses to AZD1222 COVID-19 vaccine. Trimming shortened V by 1 base and J by 6 bases, and 12 bases separated the two germline ends. This CDR3 comprises 15 residues. CDR1 SGHAT and CDR2 FQNNGV come from the germline V gene. Profiling relied on immunoSEQ multiplex PCR, and the TCRdb table lists in-frame clones only, not all of them. This table has 140,000 or so clones, 86% appearing once. Sequences were derived from peripheral blood, sampled 28 days after the second AZD1222 dose. The rearrangement links TRBV11-2 to TRBJ1-4, with D unclear. This clonotype was sampled from an adult who received the AZD1222 COVID-19 vaccine. The CDR3 protein is CASSLGAGGDEKLFF. CDR3 bases: TGTGCCAGCAGCTTAGGGGCAGGTGGCGATGAAAAACTGTTTTTT.